The present TCR beta chain was sequenced within a study of cytomegalovirus exposure and HLA in healthy donors. Trimming removed 5 bases from V and 7 bases from J; junction bases left unmatched: 4. This CDR3 has 14 residues. The germline gives CDR1 SGHAT, CDR2 FQNNGV. The PCR contained 60 Vbeta and 13 Jbeta primers. Some clones are missing from TCRdb's copy, which holds only in-frame ones; the method was immunoSEQ multiplex PCR. Listed are about 140,000 clones; approximately 1% falls within the top ten. The receptor comes from a male donor in good health and CMV-seronegative. The chain carries TRBV11-2 and TRBJ2-7; 14 nucleotides align to TRBD2. Sample: PBMCs. In nucleotides, the CDR3 is TGTGCCAGCAGCACCGGGACTAGCGGGGGTGAGCAGTACTTC. Amino acids: CASSTGTSGGEQYF.